This is a list of T cell receptor beta chains from one sample in a study of blood T cell repertoires in COVID-19. Clones were read by immunoSEQ multiplex PCR, and TCRdb kept only the in-frame ones, dropping some. The sample contains about 86,000 clones, around 82% of which appear only once. Sequenced material: peripheral blood. The receptors were sampled from a woman older than 75 with acute or convalescent COVID-19. CDR3s include the opening cysteine and the closing phenylalanine or tryptophan. Fields, in order: V gene, clone size, D gene, J gene, CDR3 DNA, CDR3 protein. The D gene is left open where the match is weak. A clone size is listed for some rows: how often the clone was seen (once, few, many), or a class if it is expanded.

v_call: TRBV4-2
clone_size: few
d_call: .
j_call: TRBJ2-1
cdr3_nt: TGTGCCAGCAGCCAAGATTCAGCCTACAATGAGCAGTTCTTC
cdr3_aa: CASSQDSAYNEQFF

v_call: TRBV29-1
clone_size: .
d_call: TRBD1
j_call: TRBJ2-5
cdr3_nt: TGCAGCGTCCGAGGGAGGCGACAGGGGCAAGACCAAGAGACCCAGTACTTC
cdr3_aa: CSVRGRRQGQDQETQYF

v_call: TRBV5-6
clone_size: .
d_call: .
j_call: TRBJ1-2
cdr3_nt: TGTGCCAGCAGCTTGGCCGGTAACTATGGCTACACCTTC
cdr3_aa: CASSLAGNYGYTF

v_call: TRBV7-9
clone_size: few
d_call: TRBD2
j_call: TRBJ2-2
cdr3_nt: TGTGCCAGCACCCTCGGGGGGGCCCTCGCCGGGGAGCTGTTTTTT
cdr3_aa: CASTLGGALAGELFF

v_call: TRBV4-2
clone_size: .
d_call: TRBD2
j_call: TRBJ2-3
cdr3_nt: TGTGCCAGCAGCCAAGAAATATCGACTAGCGGGAGCACAGATACGCAGTATTTT
cdr3_aa: CASSQEISTSGSTDTQYF

v_call: TRBV28
clone_size: .
d_call: .
j_call: TRBJ1-1
cdr3_nt: TGTGCCAGCAGTCCCCCGGGGAGCCTGGGTGGAGGCGGCACTGAAGCTTTCTTT
cdr3_aa: CASSPPGSLGGGGTEAFF

v_call: TRBV5-5
clone_size: .
d_call: .
j_call: TRBJ1-2
cdr3_nt: TGTGCCAGCAGCGCCCTGGGACAACCTAACTATGGCTACACCTTC
cdr3_aa: CASSALGQPNYGYTF

v_call: TRBV7-3
clone_size: .
d_call: .
j_call: TRBJ2-5
cdr3_nt: TGTGCCAGCAGCTTAACTCCGAGGGAGACCCAGTACTTC
cdr3_aa: CASSLTPRETQYF

v_call: TRBV7-2
clone_size: .
d_call: TRBD1
j_call: TRBJ2-2
cdr3_nt: TGTGCCAGCAGCGTCCGACAGGGAGTAACCGGGGAGCTGTTTTTT
cdr3_aa: CASSVRQGVTGELFF

v_call: TRBV6-5
clone_size: few
d_call: TRBD1
j_call: TRBJ1-1
cdr3_nt: TGTGCCAGCAGTTACGGTCGGACAGGGGGCACTGAAGCTTTCTTT
cdr3_aa: CASSYGRTGGTEAFF

v_call: TRBV7-8
clone_size: .
d_call: .
j_call: TRBJ1-6
cdr3_nt: TGTGCCAGCAGCTTTACCACGGGGAAAAACTCACCCCTCCACTTT
cdr3_aa: CASSFTTGKNSPLHF

v_call: TRBV18
clone_size: once
d_call: .
j_call: TRBJ2-2
cdr3_nt: TGTGCCTCCAGCCACAGGGAAAGCTCCGGGGAGCTGTTTTTT
cdr3_aa: CASSHRESSGELFF

v_call: TRBV18
clone_size: .
d_call: TRBD1
j_call: TRBJ1-1
cdr3_nt: TGTGCCAGCTCAGCTGGACAGGGGCACACTGAAGCTTTCTTT
cdr3_aa: CASSAGQGHTEAFF

v_call: TRBV20-1
clone_size: .
d_call: TRBD2
j_call: TRBJ2-7
cdr3_nt: TGCAGTGCTAGTGTTAGCGGGAGAAGCACCTACGAGCAGTACTTC
cdr3_aa: CSASVSGRSTYEQYF

v_call: TRBV7-2
clone_size: .
d_call: TRBD1
j_call: TRBJ1-1
cdr3_nt: TGTGCCAGCAGCTTTGGACAGGTAGTTATAGGCACTGAAGCTTTCTTT
cdr3_aa: CASSFGQVVIGTEAFF

v_call: TRBV27
clone_size: .
d_call: TRBD1
j_call: TRBJ1-2
cdr3_nt: TGTGCCAGCAGTTCGAACAGGGGTGGCTACACCTTC
cdr3_aa: CASSSNRGGYTF

v_call: TRBV3-1/TRBV3-2
clone_size: .
d_call: .
j_call: TRBJ1-1
cdr3_nt: TGTGCCAGCAGCCAAGGGTACCCTACCACTGAAGCTTTCTTT
cdr3_aa: CASSQGYPTTEAFF

v_call: TRBV12-3/TRBV12-4
clone_size: .
d_call: .
j_call: TRBJ2-5
cdr3_nt: TGTGCCAGCACCAACTTAGGGGAAGAGACCCAGTACTTC
cdr3_aa: CASTNLGEETQYF

v_call: TRBV5-4
clone_size: .
d_call: TRBD2
j_call: TRBJ2-2
cdr3_nt: TGTGCCAGCAGCTCACGGACTAGCGGTAACACCGGGGAGCTGTTTTTT
cdr3_aa: CASSSRTSGNTGELFF

v_call: TRBV28
clone_size: .
d_call: .
j_call: TRBJ2-7
cdr3_nt: TGTGCCAGCAGTTCGACAGAGTCCGAGCAGTACTTC
cdr3_aa: CASSSTESEQYF

v_call: TRBV4-1
clone_size: .
d_call: TRBD2
j_call: TRBJ2-3
cdr3_nt: TGCGCCAGCAGCCAAGAGCAGCGGGACGGGGGAACAGATACGCAGTATTTT
cdr3_aa: CASSQEQRDGGTDTQYF

v_call: TRBV19
clone_size: .
d_call: TRBD2
j_call: TRBJ2-3
cdr3_nt: TGTGCCAGTAGTATAGGAGGGAGGGCCACAGATACGCAGTATTTT
cdr3_aa: CASSIGGRATDTQYF

v_call: TRBV15
clone_size: .
d_call: TRBD2
j_call: TRBJ2-5
cdr3_nt: TGTGCCACCAGTCTAGCGGGACAAGAGACCCAGTACTTC
cdr3_aa: CATSLAGQETQYF

v_call: TRBV2
clone_size: .
d_call: TRBD2
j_call: TRBJ2-7
cdr3_nt: TGTGCCAGCAGTGGGGGGCGACTAGCGGGTAACGAGCAGTACTTC
cdr3_aa: CASSGGRLAGNEQYF

v_call: TRBV18
clone_size: .
d_call: TRBD1
j_call: TRBJ2-6
cdr3_nt: TGTGCCAGCTCACAGCAGGGGGCAGGGACTGGGGCCAACGTCCTGACTTTC
cdr3_aa: CASSQQGAGTGANVLTF

v_call: TRBV5-1
clone_size: .
d_call: TRBD2
j_call: TRBJ2-1
cdr3_nt: TGCGCCAGCATGGCTAGCGGGAACTACGATGAGCAGTTCTTC
cdr3_aa: CASMASGNYDEQFF

v_call: TRBV6-5
clone_size: .
d_call: .
j_call: TRBJ1-2
cdr3_nt: TGTGCCAGCACCAGGGGCAGCACGAACTATGGCTACACCTTC
cdr3_aa: CASTRGSTNYGYTF

v_call: TRBV2
clone_size: many
d_call: .
j_call: TRBJ1-6
cdr3_nt: TGTGCCAGCAGCGTCGGGGGGTTTGGATCACCCCTCCACTTT
cdr3_aa: CASSVGGFGSPLHF

v_call: TRBV10-3
clone_size: .
d_call: .
j_call: TRBJ2-1
cdr3_nt: TGTGCCATCAGTGAGAGCACAGGGGGGGGAAACAATGATGAGCAGTTCTTC
cdr3_aa: CAISESTGGGNNDEQFF

v_call: TRBV18
clone_size: .
d_call: TRBD2
j_call: TRBJ2-7
cdr3_nt: TGTGCCAGCTCAGTAGGGACGCTAGCGGGAGGATCAAAAGAGCAGTACTTC
cdr3_aa: CASSVGTLAGGSKEQYF

v_call: TRBV3-1/TRBV3-2
clone_size: once
d_call: TRBD1
j_call: TRBJ1-4
cdr3_nt: TGTGCCAGCAGCCCCGGGACAGGACTAAATGAAAAACTGTTTTTT
cdr3_aa: CASSPGTGLNEKLFF

v_call: TRBV27
clone_size: few
d_call: TRBD2
j_call: TRBJ2-2
cdr3_nt: TGTGCCAGCAGTCTCGCATTGGGGGGGACCGGGGAGCTGTTTTTT
cdr3_aa: CASSLALGGTGELFF

v_call: TRBV4-2
clone_size: .
d_call: TRBD2
j_call: TRBJ2-3
cdr3_nt: TGTGCCAGCGGTCGACTAGCGGGAGGGCTAGATACGCAGTATTTT
cdr3_aa: CASGRLAGGLDTQYF

v_call: TRBV3-1/TRBV3-2
clone_size: .
d_call: .
j_call: TRBJ2-3
cdr3_nt: TGTGCCAGCAGCAAATGGGAGTTTGGGCCCACAGATACGCAGTATTTT
cdr3_aa: CASSKWEFGPTDTQYF

v_call: TRBV21-1
clone_size: .
d_call: .
j_call: TRBJ2-5
cdr3_nt: TGTGCCAGCAGCGGGACAGGAGAGACCCAGTACTTC
cdr3_aa: CASSGTGETQYF

v_call: TRBV5-4
clone_size: .
d_call: .
j_call: TRBJ2-3
cdr3_nt: TGTGCCAGCAGCTTCGGCACAGATACGCAGTATTTT
cdr3_aa: CASSFGTDTQYF

v_call: TRBV6-1
clone_size: .
d_call: TRBD1
j_call: TRBJ2-1
cdr3_nt: TGTGCCAGCAGTGAAGTTAACAGGGGCCATGAGCAGTTCTTC
cdr3_aa: CASSEVNRGHEQFF

v_call: TRBV7-8
clone_size: .
d_call: .
j_call: TRBJ2-1
cdr3_nt: TGTGCCAGCAGCTCAATCCCGAGGGTGAGCTCCTACAATGAGCAGTTCTTC
cdr3_aa: CASSSIPRVSSYNEQFF

v_call: TRBV19
clone_size: .
d_call: TRBD2
j_call: TRBJ2-5
cdr3_nt: TGTGCCAGTAGGGAACCGGGACTAGCGGGAAGTGAGACCCAGTACTTC
cdr3_aa: CASREPGLAGSETQYF

v_call: TRBV11-2
clone_size: .
d_call: TRBD2
j_call: TRBJ2-1
cdr3_nt: TGTGCCAGCAGCTTAGCTAGCGGGACGAACAATGAGCAGTTCTTC
cdr3_aa: CASSLASGTNNEQFF

v_call: TRBV2
clone_size: .
d_call: .
j_call: TRBJ1-1
cdr3_nt: TGTGCCAGCAGTGAAGCGCGAGGCATGAACACTGAAGCTTTCTTT
cdr3_aa: CASSEARGMNTEAFF

v_call: TRBV5-1
clone_size: .
d_call: TRBD1
j_call: TRBJ1-2
cdr3_nt: TGCGCCAGCAGCTGGGGACAGGCTAACTATGGCTACACCTTC
cdr3_aa: CASSWGQANYGYTF

v_call: TRBV11-2
clone_size: .
d_call: .
j_call: TRBJ2-7
cdr3_nt: TGTGCCAGCAGCTTAGAATGGGCAGGGGCCTACGAGCAGTACTTC
cdr3_aa: CASSLEWAGAYEQYF

v_call: TRBV5-4
clone_size: .
d_call: TRBD2
j_call: TRBJ2-7
cdr3_nt: TGTGCCAGCACCGTGGAGGCTAGCGGAACCTACGAGCAGTACTTC
cdr3_aa: CASTVEASGTYEQYF

v_call: TRBV7-9
clone_size: .
d_call: .
j_call: TRBJ1-1
cdr3_nt: TGTGCCAGCAGCTTAGGCGTGGGCGATGGGACTGAAGCTTTCTTT
cdr3_aa: CASSLGVGDGTEAFF

v_call: TRBV24-1
clone_size: .
d_call: .
j_call: TRBJ2-1
cdr3_nt: TGTGCCACCAGTGACCCCGGACTAAACAATGAGCAGTTCTTC
cdr3_aa: CATSDPGLNNEQFF